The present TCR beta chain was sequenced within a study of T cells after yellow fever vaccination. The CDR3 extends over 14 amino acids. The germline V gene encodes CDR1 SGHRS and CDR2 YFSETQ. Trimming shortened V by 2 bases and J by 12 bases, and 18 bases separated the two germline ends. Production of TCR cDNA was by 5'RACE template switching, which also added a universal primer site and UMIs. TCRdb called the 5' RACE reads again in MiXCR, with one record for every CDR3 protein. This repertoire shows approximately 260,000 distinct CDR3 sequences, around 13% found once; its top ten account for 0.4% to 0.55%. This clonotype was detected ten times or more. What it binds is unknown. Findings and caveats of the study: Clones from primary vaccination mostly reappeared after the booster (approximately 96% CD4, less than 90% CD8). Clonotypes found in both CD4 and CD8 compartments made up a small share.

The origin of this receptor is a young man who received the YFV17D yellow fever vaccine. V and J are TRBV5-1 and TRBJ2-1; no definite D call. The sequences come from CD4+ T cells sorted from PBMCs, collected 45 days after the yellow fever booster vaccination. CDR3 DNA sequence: TGCGCCAGCAGCTTCGGTCGGTACGACTCGGGGCAGTTCTTC. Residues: CASSFGRYDSGQFF.